The sequence of this T cell receptor beta chain was determined in a study of T cells after posttransplantation cyclophosphamide. Germline CDR1 is SGHVS and CDR2 is FQNEAQ. The length of the CDR3 is 15 residues. V was shortened by 5 bases and J by 1 base, with 14 bases between the two germline ends. The table came from immunoSEQ multiplex PCR; TCRdb's copy has only in-frame clones and leaves some out. The sample includes 66,000 or so clones, 93% of them seen just once. The sequence derives from a woman in her thirties in good health and a related stem cell transplant donor. This chain connects TRBV7-8 to TRBJ1-2; a weak D match, TRBD1 (6 bases). Sequenced input: PBMCs. CDR3 bases: TGTGCCAGCAGCCCTAGGGGGAAGAGTAACTATGGCTACACCTTC. The encoded protein is CASSPRGKSNYGYTF.